Following are 21 T cell receptor beta chains from one sample sequenced in a study of shared clonotypes between healthy human individuals. TCRdb keeps only in-frame clones here, not all; method: immunoSEQ multiplex PCR. The sample has roughly 1,100,000 clones; about 80% are singletons. The sample comprised memory CD4+ T cells sorted from blood. As for subset: CD45RA-negative fraction. All receptors come from a young man in good health.

This clone was counted many times. The chain has TRBV11-2 and TRBJ1-2; D is undetermined. Trimming cost V 1 base and J 1 base, with 7 bases left between them. There are 14 residues in the CDR3. In germline, CDR1 is SGHAT, CDR2 FQNNGV. The CDR3 is CASSLASINYGYTF. The CDR3, as DNA: TGTGCCAGCAGCTTAGCTTCCATTAACTATGGCTACACCTTC.

V usage is TRBV11-2 and J usage is TRBJ2-2, with D perhaps matching TRBD2 (5 bases). The CDR3 runs 15 residues. V was pared by 4 bases and J by 6 bases, with 15 bases between. Per germline, CDR1 SGHAT and CDR2 FQNNGV. The CDR3: CASSSKRVWAGELFF. Written as DNA, the CDR3 is TGTGCCAGCAGCTCAAAGAGGGTTTGGGCCGGGGAGCTGTTTTTT.

The V call is TRBV5-1, the J call TRBJ2-7; TRBD1 matches at 10 bases. The CDR3 has 14 residues. Germline CDR1 SGHRS, CDR2 YFSETQ. V was clipped by 4 bases and J by 3 bases; unmatched bases: 4. The CDR3 nucleotides read TGCGCCAGCAGCGACGGACAGGGGGACTACGAGCAGTACTTC. Translation gives CASSDGQGDYEQYF.

About this clone: Different DNA sequences within this sample yield the same CDR3. The gene calls are TRBV5-1 and TRBJ2-3; D may be TRBD2 (5 bases). V was shortened by 1 base and J by 2 bases, with 11 bases between the two germline ends. The germline V gene has CDR1 SGHRS and CDR2 YFSETQ. This CDR3 is 15 amino acids long. This chain's CDR3 is CASSLPGLNTDTQYF. CDR3 sequence (DNA): TGCGCCAGCAGCTTGCCTGGACTGAACACAGATACGCAGTATTTT.

With regard to this clone: Other DNA variants within this sample encode the same CDR3. The chain carries TRBV7-2 and TRBJ2-1, with a tentative D call TRBD2 (6 bases). CDR1 is SGHTA and CDR2 is FQGNSA in the germline V gene. V was pared by 5 bases and J by 7 bases, with 15 bases between. The CDR3 has 14 amino acids. The CDR3 loop is CASSPPGLGNEQFF. CDR3 DNA: TGTGCCAGCAGCCCGCCGGGACTGGGGAATGAGCAGTTCTTC.

This clone was found once. The J gene is TRBJ1-1, the V gene TRBV7-6, with a tentative D call TRBD1 (6 bases). This CDR3 comprises 14 residues. V was trimmed by 4 bases and J by 1 base, leaving 10 bases between them. The germline V gene encodes CDR1 SGHVS and CDR2 FNYEAQ. Written as DNA, the CDR3 is TGTGCCAGCAGCTCTGGACAGACGAACACTGAAGCTTTCTTT. Its translation: CASSSGQTNTEAFF.

The chain uses TRBV19 and TRBJ2-5; TRBD1 agrees at 7 bases. The CDR3 sequence is 15 residues long. The germline CDR1 and CDR2 sequences are LNHDA and SQIVND (reference sequence). V shed 6 bases and J 5 bases; nucleotides not matched to a gene: 12. CDR3 region: CASSGQVSVAETQYF. The DNA for the CDR3 is TGTGCCAGTAGCGGACAGGTATCGGTTGCGGAGACCCAGTACTTC.

This chain links TRBV19 with TRBJ1-5; the match to TRBD1 covers 8 bases. The length of the CDR3 is 15 residues. Germline V gene lookup returns CDR1 LNHDA and CDR2 SQIVND (reference sequence). V shed 4 bases and J 7 bases; nucleotides not matched to a gene: 9. CDR3 protein: CASSTGGGSNQPQHF. Here the CDR3 DNA reads TGTGCCAGTAGTACAGGGGGCGGGTCTAACCAGCCCCAGCATTTT.

The rearrangement links TRBV5-6 to TRBJ2-3; D remains ambiguous. This CDR3 spans 16 amino acids. In germline, CDR1 is SGHDT, CDR2 YYEEEE. V lost 0 bases to trimming and J lost 6 bases, with 17 bases between them. DNA of the CDR3: TGTGCCAGCAGCTTGGAAGTCTTGGCAGGCGCGGATACGCAGTATTTT. The encoded protein is CASSLEVLAGADTQYF.

The chain recombines TRBV4-1 with TRBJ2-7; D is perhaps TRBD1 (6 bases). Germline loops: CDR1 MGHRA, CDR2 YSYEKL. V dropped 1 base and J dropped 1 base, with 14 bases sitting between them. The CDR3 consists of 16 residues. CDR3 DNA: TGCGCCAGCAGCCAAGTTTTACAGGGTCCTTCCTACGAGCAGTACTTC. Protein: CASSQVLQGPSYEQYF.

This CDR3 is CASRASEIGELFF. As DNA, the CDR3 is TGTGCCAGCAGGGCTAGCGAAATCGGGGAGCTGTTTTTT. The J gene is TRBJ2-2, the V gene TRBV6-4, with D perhaps TRBD2 (6 bases). Trimming shortened V by 6 bases and J by 7 bases, and 12 bases separated the two germline ends. Germline V gives CDR1 MRHNA, CDR2 SNTAGT. The CDR3 spans 13 residues.

The V gene is TRBV2, the J gene TRBJ1-6; 7 bases agree with TRBD1. Germline V lookup: CDR1 SNHLY, CDR2 FYNNEI. V shed 6 bases, J shed 9 bases, and the junction held 8 bases outside the gene matches. CDR3 length equals 14 residues. CDR3 residues: CASRETGMGSPLHF. Written as DNA, the CDR3 is TGTGCCAGCAGGGAGACAGGGATGGGTTCACCCCTCCACTTT.

In nucleotides, the CDR3 is TGTGCCTGGGGAAGGGGATCCGACGGGGAAAAACTGTTTTTT. It specifies CAWGRGSDGEKLFF. The chain recombines TRBV30 with TRBJ1-4; D might be TRBD1 (5 bases). The CDR3 runs 14 residues. CDR1 and CDR2 from the germline V gene are GTSNPN and SVGIG (reference sequence). V lost 5 bases and J 8 bases, leaving 18 bases between the germline ends.

This chain links TRBV7-2 with TRBJ1-2; 8 nucleotides match TRBD1. J was trimmed by 2 bases and V by 5 bases; bases with no gene match: 4. In germline, CDR1 is SGHTA, CDR2 FQGNSA. The CDR3 has 14 amino acids. CDR3 sequence: CASSGRQGNYGYTF. The CDR3 DNA is TGTGCCAGCAGCGGGCGACAGGGGAACTATGGCTACACCTTC.

This chain's CDR3 is CASSPGGTSGNTQYF. The CDR3 DNA reads TGTGCCAGCAGCCCTGGCGGGACTAGCGGGAATACGCAGTATTTT. The chain joins TRBV7-3 to TRBJ2-3, with 13 bases aligning to TRBD2. Germline V CDR1 and CDR2: SGHTA, FQGTGA. Trimming took 5 bases from V and 7 from J; bases not matched to a gene: 6. The CDR3 is made up of 15 amino acids.

V usage is TRBV7-2 and J usage is TRBJ1-6; tentative D call: TRBD1 (5 bases). This CDR3 contains 16 residues. V was pared by 4 bases and J by 7 bases, with 17 bases between. The germline V gene encodes CDR1 SGHTA and CDR2 FQGNSA. This chain's CDR3 is CASSSMQGLGNSPLHF. The CDR3 region has the DNA TGTGCCAGCAGCTCGATGCAGGGTCTGGGGAATTCACCCCTCCACTTT.

The V and J genes are TRBV6-5 and TRBJ2-7; D is perhaps TRBD2 (6 bases). V dropped 9 bases and J dropped 5 bases, with 20 bases sitting between them. Germline V gene sequence: CDR1 MNHEY, CDR2 SVGAGI. The CDR3 has 14 residues. The CDR3 spells CASSPGGNSHEQYF. The DNA for the CDR3 is TGTGCCAGTTCCCCGGGCGGGAACAGCCACGAGCAGTACTTC.

The chain is built from TRBV18 and TRBJ2-2; the D gene is possibly TRBD2 (5 bases). The CDR3 has 15 amino acids. Germline CDR1 reads KGHSH; CDR2 reads LQKENI. V lost 2 bases to trimming and J lost 2 bases, with 9 bases between them. CDR3 amino acids: CASSPVTINTGELFF. Here the CDR3 DNA reads TGTGCCAGCTCACCAGTGACTATTAACACCGGGGAGCTGTTTTTT.

The chain links TRBV18 to TRBJ2-4; D may be TRBD1 or TRBD2 (5 bases each). This CDR3 region has 15 residues. From germline, CDR1 is KGHSH and CDR2 LQKENI. V lost 2 bases, J lost 5 bases, and 13 bases lay in between. The CDR3, as DNA: TGTGCCAGCTCACCAATCGGGGACCCCCAAAACATTCAGTACTTC. This sequence encodes CASSPIGDPQNIQYF.

The chain recombines TRBV5-1 with TRBJ2-7, with 10 nucleotides matching TRBD1. Germline V lookup: CDR1 SGHRS, CDR2 YFSETQ. With V trimmed by 0 bases and J by 5 bases, 8 bases remained unmatched. CDR3 size: 16 residues. CDR3 coding DNA: TGCGCCAGCAGCTTGGGTCGGGACAGGGGTTCCCACGAGCAGTACTTC. Amino acids: CASSLGRDRGSHEQYF.

This chain joins TRBV30 and TRBJ2-5, with 11 positions matching TRBD2. The J call may be faulty, since TRBJ2-7 better matches the DNA end. From germline, CDR1 is GTSNPN and CDR2 SVGIG (reference sequence). This CDR3 comprises 14 residues. CDR3 DNA: TGTGCCTGGAGCGTAACTAGCGGGAGCCACGAGCAGTACTTC. Residues: CAWSVTSGSHEQYF.